The 31 T cell receptor beta chains reported below all come from one sample, sequenced in a study of shared clonotypes between healthy human individuals (dated by TCRdb to 2020 to 2021). Preparation of the library involved the immunoSEQ multiplex PCR assay. TCRdb's version of the immuneACCESS table is confined to in-frame rearrangements and falls short of the full clone set. An unresolved V gene accounts for under half of the shortfall where checked; the remainder is of unknown origin. This sample comprises about 2 million clones, roughly 94% of them detected only once. The ten largest clones add up to approximately 0.13% of the sample. Material: naive CD4+ T cells sorted from blood. Per the publication, the cell subset or site label means: CD45RA+ positively selected. The receptors derive from a man aged 18 to 29 in good health.

The chain couples TRBV27 to TRBJ2-7; the match to TRBD2 covers 9 bases. Unmatched junction bases numbered 8, after V lost 6 bases and J lost 5 bases. The CDR3 contains 14 residues. The germline CDR1 and CDR2 sequences are MNHEY and SMNVEV (reference sequence). CDR3 bases: TGTGCCAGCAGGCGCCCGGGACTAGCTAACGAGCAGTACTTC. Its protein product is CASRRPGLANEQYF.

The rearrangement joins TRBV6-1 to TRBJ2-1; TRBD1 matches 8 bases. The CDR3 is 16 residues long. Germline CDR1 and CDR2: MNHNS and SASEGT. The V gene end was trimmed by 1 base and the J gene end by 9 bases; junction bases not matched to a gene: 11. The CDR3: CASSEEGQGAFAEQFF. The CDR3 DNA is TGTGCCAGCAGTGAAGAAGGTCAGGGGGCGTTTGCTGAGCAGTTCTTC.

The gene calls are TRBV30 and TRBJ1-5; D gene ambiguous. Trimming took off 2 bases at V and 5 bases at J, with 13 bases between the two ends. Germline loops: CDR1 GTSNPN, CDR2 SVGIG (reference sequence). CDR3 length: 14 amino acids. For the CDR3, the DNA is TGTGCCTGGAGTCACGCTTCTGGATATCAGCCCCAGCATTTT. Protein: CAWSHASGYQPQHF.

This rearrangement joins TRBV6-5 to TRBJ1-6; tentative D call: TRBD1 (5 bases). The CDR3 has 14 amino acids. V shed 10 bases and J shed 6 bases, with 16 bases lying between them. The V gene's germline CDR1 is MNHEY and CDR2 SVGAGI. CDR3 sequence reads: CAIRGPEANSPLHF. In DNA form, the CDR3 reads TGTGCCATCCGGGGACCTGAGGCTAATTCACCCCTCCACTTT.

The chain carries TRBV19 and TRBJ2-2; D unclear. In germline, CDR1 is LNHDA, CDR2 SQIVND (reference sequence). Trimming cost V 5 bases and J 1 base, with 14 bases left between them. This CDR3 has 16 amino acids. The CDR3 coding sequence is TGTGCCAGTAGTCGACTTAGCTCGGAGAACACCGGGGAGCTGTTTTTT. Its protein product is CASSRLSSENTGELFF.

The rearrangement joins TRBV19 to TRBJ2-7; D possibly corresponds to TRBD2 (5 bases). CDR1 is LNHDA and CDR2 is SQIVND in the germline V gene (reference sequence). V was pared by 9 bases and J by 6 bases, with 15 bases between. This CDR3 spans 12 amino acids. The CDR3 sequence is CASGPTRAEQYF. For the CDR3, the DNA is TGTGCCAGCGGACCAACTAGGGCCGAGCAGTACTTC.

The V and J genes are TRBV5-5 and TRBJ2-7; TRBD2 matches at 7 bases. The CDR3 length is 15 residues. V shed 5 bases, J shed 5 bases, and the junction held 13 bases outside the gene matches. Looked up from germline, CDR1 is SGHKS and CDR2 is YYEKEE (reference sequence). The CDR3: CASRLTPAGLHEQYF. For the CDR3, the DNA is TGTGCCAGCAGATTGACGCCAGCGGGACTCCACGAGCAGTACTTC.

Comment on this clone: This CDR3 is also generated by other DNA sequences in the sample. The chain is built from TRBV19 and TRBJ1-6; TRBD1 might be the D (6 bases). The CDR3 is 14 residues long. V lost 3 bases to trimming and J lost 5 bases, with 8 bases between them. CDR1 is LNHDA, CDR2 SQIVND, per germline (reference sequence). CDR3 nucleotide sequence: TGTGCCAGTAGTATTAACAGGGATAATTCACCCCTCCACTTT. This gives the protein CASSINRDNSPLHF. Drawing the rest from reference TRBV19 and TRBJ1-6, the complete variable domain is DGGITQSPKYLFRKEGQNVTLSCEQNLNHDAMYWYRQDPGQGLRLIYYSQIVNDFQKGDIAEGYSVSREKKESFPLTVTSAQKNPTAFYLCASSINRDNSPLHFGNGTRLTVT.

The V call is TRBV6-1, the J call TRBJ1-2, with D perhaps matching TRBD1 (6 bases). This CDR3 comprises 14 residues. V dropped 3 bases and J dropped 3 bases, with 11 bases sitting between them. Germline assignment: CDR1 MNHNS and CDR2 SASEGT. The CDR3 region is CASSDRGYDYGYTF. As DNA, the CDR3 is TGTGCCAGCAGTGACAGGGGTTATGACTATGGCTACACCTTC.

The chain has TRBV6-1 and TRBJ2-3, with 13 positions matching TRBD2. V shed 4 bases and J 5 bases; nucleotides not matched to a gene: 3. There are 15 residues in the CDR3. Germline assignment: CDR1 MNHNS and CDR2 SASEGT. As DNA, the CDR3 is TGTGCCAGCAGTGGGGGACTAGCGGGACTAGATACGCAGTATTTT. The encoded protein is CASSGGLAGLDTQYF.

Notes on this clone: The sample holds other DNA sequences that translate to the same CDR3. The V gene is TRBV18, the J gene TRBJ2-5; a possible D gene is TRBD1 (6 bases). V lost 0 bases to trimming and J lost 4 bases, with 9 bases between them. Germline CDR1 and CDR2: KGHSH and LQKENI. The CDR3 sequence is 14 residues long. The CDR3 DNA follows: TGTGCCAGCTCACCACCGACAGGCGGAGAGACCCAGTACTTC. Translation: CASSPPTGGETQYF.

The rearrangement joins TRBV5-1 to TRBJ2-2; 7 bases match TRBD1. The V gene end was trimmed by 3 bases and the J gene end by 6 bases; junction bases not matched to a gene: 5. Germline V gene data show CDR1 as SGHRS and CDR2 as YFSETQ. This CDR3 has 14 amino acids. The CDR3 nucleotides read TGCGCCAGCAGCTCGGAAGGGGGCGCCGGGGAGCTGTTTTTT. Amino acids: CASSSEGGAGELFF.

The chain joins TRBV30 to TRBJ2-3; D possibly corresponds to TRBD1 (6 bases). Per germline, CDR1 GTSNPN and CDR2 SVGIG (reference sequence). The V and J ends lost 2 bases and 6 bases respectively, with 15 bases between them. This CDR3 is built from 14 residues. CDR3 in amino acids: CAWSPTGRGDTQYF. The CDR3 nucleotides are TGTGCCTGGAGTCCTACAGGGAGAGGGGATACGCAGTATTTT.

V gene TRBV30 combines with J gene TRBJ1-2; the D is unclear. V was clipped by 0 bases and J by 2 bases, with 10 bases between them. CDR3 size: 14 residues. Germline CDR1 and CDR2: GTSNPN and SVGIG (reference sequence). CDR3 region: CAWSVMSDNYGYTF. In DNA, the CDR3 is TGTGCCTGGAGTGTAATGTCAGACAACTATGGCTACACCTTC.

The chain's CDR3 is CASSQTGANSPLHF. Written as DNA, the CDR3 is TGTGCCAGCAGTCAGACAGGTGCCAATTCACCCCTCCACTTT. The chain is built from TRBV2 and TRBJ1-6; a possible D gene is TRBD1 (6 bases). This CDR3 spans 14 amino acids. V shed 5 bases and J shed 7 bases, with 12 bases lying between them. CDR1 is SNHLY, CDR2 FYNNEI, per germline.

This chain connects TRBV11-2 to TRBJ2-7; 7 nucleotides align to TRBD1. Germline V CDR1 and CDR2: SGHAT, FQNNGV. The CDR3 totals 15 residues. The V gene end was trimmed by 7 bases and the J gene end by 9 bases; junction bases not matched to a gene: 18. CDR3 loop: CASIQRPGQPKGQYF. For the CDR3, the DNA is TGTGCCAGCATCCAAAGACCGGGACAGCCCAAAGGGCAGTACTTC.

V usage is TRBV2 and J usage is TRBJ1-5; no reliable D call. V was cut by 1 base and J by 7 bases, with 8 bases left in between. The CDR3 has 13 residues. Germline V lookup: CDR1 SNHLY, CDR2 FYNNEI. The CDR3 region has the DNA TGTGCCAGCAGTGAAGGGGCATGGCAGCCCCAGCATTTT. This translates into CASSEGAWQPQHF.

The chain recombines TRBV11-3 with TRBJ2-3, with 8 bases matching TRBD2. The CDR3 has 14 residues. V shed 8 bases and J 1 base; nucleotides not matched to a gene: 5. In germline, CDR1 is SGHNT, CDR2 YENEEA. This CDR3 reads CASGLGRGTDTQYF. Written as DNA, the CDR3 is TGTGCCAGCGGGCTCGGGAGGGGCACAGATACGCAGTATTTT.

To note about this clone: Compared with germline, one end of the junction differs, possibly owing to a read error. The J gene is TRBJ1-2, the V gene TRBV2; 7 positions match TRBD1. Germline values: CDR1 SNHLY, CDR2 FYNNEI. The CDR3 sequence is 13 residues long. CDR3 DNA sequence: TGTGCCAGCAGTGGGGCCCAGGGGGGGCTAGGCCCCTTC. Its translation: CASSGAQGGLGPF.

About this clone itself: This specimen includes other DNA sequences encoding the same CDR3. The gene calls are TRBV5-1 and TRBJ1-2; D unclear. CDR3 size: 12 residues. V was trimmed by 0 bases and J by 6 bases, leaving 6 bases between them. Per germline, CDR1 SGHRS and CDR2 YFSETQ. CDR3 in DNA: TGCGCCAGCAGCTTGGGACAAGATGGCTACACCTTC. Amino acids: CASSLGQDGYTF. Full variable domain (outside the CDR3, taken from reference TRBV5-1 and TRBJ1-2): KAGVTQTPRYLIKTRGQQVTLSCSPISGHRSVSWYQQTPGQGLQFLFEYFSETQRNKGNFPGRFSGRQFSNSRSEMNVSTLELGDSALYLCASSLGQDGYTFGSGTRLTVV.

The V and J genes are TRBV6-1 and TRBJ2-7; 7 bases match TRBD1. The V gene's germline CDR1 is MNHNS and CDR2 SASEGT. With V trimmed by 7 bases and J by 3 bases, 9 bases remained unmatched. The CDR3 is 14 amino acids. The CDR3 loop reads CASTVGQAHYEQYF. Here the CDR3 DNA reads TGTGCCAGCACCGTAGGACAGGCCCACTACGAGCAGTACTTC.

The chain links TRBV7-6 to TRBJ2-1; no firm D call. Between the trimmed V and J ends, which lost 1 base and 0 bases, there was a span of 10 bases. The CDR3 runs to 16 residues. Per germline, CDR1 SGHVS and CDR2 FNYEAQ. The DNA of the CDR3 is TGTGCCAGCAGCTTAGAAGGGCCCTCCTCCTACAATGAGCAGTTCTTC. Amino acid sequence: CASSLEGPSSYNEQFF.

Concerning this clone: Other DNA sequences in this sample translate to the same CDR3. J is TRBJ2-7 and V is TRBV7-2; D gene unclear. Deletions cut 2 bases from V and 0 bases from J, with 2 bases between. Germline V gene data show CDR1 as SGHTA and CDR2 as FQGNSA. The CDR3 runs 12 residues. Here the CDR3 reads CASSLSSYEQYF. The CDR3 nucleotides read TGTGCCAGCAGCTTATCCTCCTACGAGCAGTACTTC.

The chain recombines TRBV11-2 with TRBJ1-2; no clear D gene. Trimming removed 0 bases at V and 1 base at J, with 12 bases between. Germline V gene sequence: CDR1 SGHAT, CDR2 FQNNGV. This CDR3 has 16 residues. The CDR3 loop reads CASSLDYGSINYGYTF. CDR3 coding DNA: TGTGCCAGCAGCTTAGATTACGGGTCAATTAACTATGGCTACACCTTC.

CDR3: CASSSRLALAKNIQYF. In DNA form, the CDR3 reads TGTGCCAGCAGTTCACGACTAGCTCTAGCCAAAAACATTCAGTACTTC. The chain links TRBV27 to TRBJ2-4; 7 nucleotides line up with TRBD2. Germline values: CDR1 MNHEY, CDR2 SMNVEV (reference sequence). This CDR3 comprises 16 residues. V lost 4 bases and J lost 0; bases outside the gene matches: 6.

The rearrangement links TRBV27 to TRBJ1-2, with D possibly TRBD1 on 5 matching bases. The CDR3 spans 13 residues. The V end was cut by 0 bases, the J end by 9 bases, with 11 bases between. Germline CDR1 MNHEY, CDR2 SMNVEV (reference sequence). The CDR3 is CASSLSGTQSYTF. The CDR3 nucleotides read TGTGCCAGCAGTTTATCGGGGACCCAGAGCTACACCTTC.

V gene TRBV10-3 combines with J gene TRBJ2-3; 7 bases fit TRBD1. CDR1 and CDR2 from the germline V gene are ENHRY and SYGVKD. After removal of 10 bases from V and 4 bases from J, the junction contained 5 bases not matched to a gene. This CDR3 region has 12 residues. This chain's CDR3 is CASTGDPDTQYF. DNA of the CDR3: TGTGCCAGTACAGGGGACCCAGATACGCAGTATTTT.

As for this clone: Other nucleotide sequences from this sample produce the same CDR3. The V call is TRBV30, the J call TRBJ1-1; D remains unclear. Germline V gives CDR1 GTSNPN, CDR2 SVGIG (reference sequence). This CDR3 spans 13 amino acids. With 0 bases removed from V and 2 bases from J, the gap between germline ends came to 7 bases. This CDR3 reads CAWSVSVNTEAFF. In nucleotides, the CDR3 is TGTGCCTGGAGTGTATCCGTAAACACTGAAGCTTTCTTT.

This clone was picked up a small number of times. V and J are TRBV10-2 and TRBJ2-1; 7 nucleotides agree with TRBD2. Germline loops: CDR1 WSHSY, CDR2 SAAADI. The CDR3 sequence is 15 residues long. J lost 3 bases, V lost 6 bases, and 8 bases had no gene match. DNA of the CDR3: TGCGCCAGCAGGGAGGGAAGCGGGGACTACAATGAGCAGTTCTTC. Protein sequence: CASREGSGDYNEQFF.

The genes are TRBV7-9 and TRBJ1-5, with 9 bases aligning to TRBD1. Germline V CDR1 and CDR2: SEHNR, FQNEAQ (reference sequence). Losses at the gene ends were 5 bases for V and 5 bases for J; bases not matched to a gene: 7. The CDR3 covers 15 residues. CDR3 in DNA: TGTGCCAGCAGCCCGACAGGGGGTCTGGATCAGCCCCAGCATTTT. It translates to CASSPTGGLDQPQHF.

The V gene is TRBV29-1, the J gene TRBJ2-2; no reliable D call. Trimming removed 7 bases from V and 2 bases from J, with 11 bases in between. CDR1 and CDR2 (germline): SQVTM, ANQGSEA. This CDR3 region has 13 residues. The CDR3 sequence is CSGVTANTGELFF. DNA of the CDR3: TGCAGCGGCGTTACAGCAAACACCGGGGAGCTGTTTTTT.